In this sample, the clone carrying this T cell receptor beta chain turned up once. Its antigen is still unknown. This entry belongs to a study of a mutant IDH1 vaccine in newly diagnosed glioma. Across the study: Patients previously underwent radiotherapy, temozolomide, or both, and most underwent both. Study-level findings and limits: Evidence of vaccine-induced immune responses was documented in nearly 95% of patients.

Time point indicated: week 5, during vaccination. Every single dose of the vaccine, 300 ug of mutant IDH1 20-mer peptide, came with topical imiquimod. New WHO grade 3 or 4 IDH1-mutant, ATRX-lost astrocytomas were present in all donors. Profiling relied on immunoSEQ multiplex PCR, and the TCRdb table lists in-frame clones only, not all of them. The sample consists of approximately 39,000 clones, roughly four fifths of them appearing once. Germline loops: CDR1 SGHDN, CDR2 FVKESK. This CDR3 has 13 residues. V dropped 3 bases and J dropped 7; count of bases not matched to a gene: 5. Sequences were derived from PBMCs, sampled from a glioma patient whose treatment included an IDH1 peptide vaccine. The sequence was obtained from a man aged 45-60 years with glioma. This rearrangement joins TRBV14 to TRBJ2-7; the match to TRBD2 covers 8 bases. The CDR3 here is CASSQGTRGEQYF. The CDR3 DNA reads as TGTGCCAGCAGCCAGGGGACTAGAGGGGAGCAGTACTTC.